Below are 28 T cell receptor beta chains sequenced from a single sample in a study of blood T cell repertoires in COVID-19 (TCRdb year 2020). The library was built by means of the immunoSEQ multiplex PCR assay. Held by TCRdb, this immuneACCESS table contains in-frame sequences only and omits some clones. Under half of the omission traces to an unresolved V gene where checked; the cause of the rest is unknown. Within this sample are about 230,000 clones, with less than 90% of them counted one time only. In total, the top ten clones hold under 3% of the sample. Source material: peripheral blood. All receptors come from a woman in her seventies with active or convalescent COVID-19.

CDR3 amino acids: CASRRTGTNDEQFF. DNA of the CDR3: TGTGCCAGCAGGAGGACCGGGACAAATGATGAGCAGTTCTTC. The chain uses TRBV28 and TRBJ2-1; tentatively, D is TRBD1 (6 bases). The germline CDR1 and CDR2 sequences are MDHEN and SYDVKM. The CDR3 consists of 14 residues. V gave up 6 bases and J gave up 8 bases, with 17 bases separating them.

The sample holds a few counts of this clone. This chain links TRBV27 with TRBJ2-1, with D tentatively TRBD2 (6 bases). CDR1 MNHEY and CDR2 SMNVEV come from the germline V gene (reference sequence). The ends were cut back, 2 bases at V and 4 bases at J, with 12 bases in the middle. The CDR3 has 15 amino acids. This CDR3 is CASSLDWEAYNEQFF. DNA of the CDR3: TGTGCCAGCAGTTTAGACTGGGAGGCTTACAATGAGCAGTTCTTC.

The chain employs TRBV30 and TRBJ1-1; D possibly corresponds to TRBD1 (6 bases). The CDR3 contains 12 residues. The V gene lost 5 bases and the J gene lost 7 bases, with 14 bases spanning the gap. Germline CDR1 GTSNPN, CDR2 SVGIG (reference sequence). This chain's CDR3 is CAWCRQAGEAFF. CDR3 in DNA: TGTGCCTGGTGCAGACAGGCTGGTGAAGCTTTCTTT.

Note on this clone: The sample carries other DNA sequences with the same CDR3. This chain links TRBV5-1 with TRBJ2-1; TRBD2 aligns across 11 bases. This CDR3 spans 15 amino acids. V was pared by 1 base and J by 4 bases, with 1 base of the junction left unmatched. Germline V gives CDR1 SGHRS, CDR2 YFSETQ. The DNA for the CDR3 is TGCGCCAGCAGCTTGATAGCGGGGGGGTACAATGAGCAGTTCTTC. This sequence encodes CASSLIAGGYNEQFF.

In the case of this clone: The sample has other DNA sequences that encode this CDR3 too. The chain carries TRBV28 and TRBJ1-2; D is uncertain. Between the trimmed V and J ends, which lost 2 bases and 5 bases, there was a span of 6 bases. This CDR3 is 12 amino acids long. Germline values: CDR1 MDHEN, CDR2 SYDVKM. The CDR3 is CASSLRRYGYTF. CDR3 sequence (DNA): TGTGCCAGCAGTTTAAGGAGATATGGCTACACCTTC.

The CDR3 reads CSASFQADNEQFF. The CDR3, as DNA: TGCAGTGCTAGTTTCCAGGCCGACAATGAGCAGTTCTTC. The gene calls are TRBV20-1 and TRBJ2-1, with no clear D. CDR1 and CDR2 (germline): DFQATT, SNEGSKA (reference sequence). Trimming took 3 bases from V and 5 from J, leaving 11 bases between them. The CDR3 runs 13 residues.

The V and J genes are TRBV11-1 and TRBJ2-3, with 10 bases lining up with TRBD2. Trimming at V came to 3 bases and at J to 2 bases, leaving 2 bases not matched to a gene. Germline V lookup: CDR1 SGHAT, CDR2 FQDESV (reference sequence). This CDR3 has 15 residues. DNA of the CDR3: TGTGCCAGCAGCTTTCTAGCGGGGGCCACAGATACGCAGTATTTT. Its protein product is CASSFLAGATDTQYF. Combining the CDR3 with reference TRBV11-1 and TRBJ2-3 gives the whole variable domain EAEVAQSPRYKITEKSQAVAFWCDPISGHATLYWYRQILGQGPELLVQFQDESVVDDSQLPKDRFSAERLKGVDSTLKIQPAELGDSAMYLCASSFLAGATDTQYFGPGTRLTVL.

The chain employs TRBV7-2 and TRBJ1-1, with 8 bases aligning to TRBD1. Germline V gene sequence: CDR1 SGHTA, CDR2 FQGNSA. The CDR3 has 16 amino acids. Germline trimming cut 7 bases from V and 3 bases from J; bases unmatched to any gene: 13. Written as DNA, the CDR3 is TGTGCCAGCACCTCCAGACCAGGGGGCCGGGACACTGAAGCTTTCTTT. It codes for CASTSRPGGRDTEAFF. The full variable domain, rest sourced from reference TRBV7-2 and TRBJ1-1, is GAGVSQSPSNKVTEKGKDVELRCDPISGHTALYWYRQSLGQGLEFLIYFQGNSAPDKSGLPSDRFSAERTGGSVSTLTIQRTQQEDSAVYLCASTSRPGGRDTEAFFGQGTRLTVV.

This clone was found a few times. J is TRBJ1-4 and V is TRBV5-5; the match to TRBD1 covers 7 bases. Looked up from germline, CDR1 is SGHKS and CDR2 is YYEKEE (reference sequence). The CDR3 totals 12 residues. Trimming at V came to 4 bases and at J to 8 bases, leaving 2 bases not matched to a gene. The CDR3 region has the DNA TGTGCCAGCAGCCTGACAGGGGAAAAACTGTTTTTT. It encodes CASSLTGEKLFF.

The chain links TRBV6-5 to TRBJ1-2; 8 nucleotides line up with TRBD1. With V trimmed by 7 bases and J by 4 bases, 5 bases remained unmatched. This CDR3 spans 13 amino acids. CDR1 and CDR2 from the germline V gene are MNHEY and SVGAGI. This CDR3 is CASTFDRGYGYTF. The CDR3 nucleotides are TGTGCCAGCACCTTCGACAGGGGCTATGGCTACACCTTC.

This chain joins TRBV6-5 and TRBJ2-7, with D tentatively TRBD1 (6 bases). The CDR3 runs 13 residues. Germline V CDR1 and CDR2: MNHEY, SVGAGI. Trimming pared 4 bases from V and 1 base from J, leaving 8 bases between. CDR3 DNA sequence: TGTGCCAGCAGTTTCACAGGGTCCTACGAGCAGTACTTC. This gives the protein CASSFTGSYEQYF.

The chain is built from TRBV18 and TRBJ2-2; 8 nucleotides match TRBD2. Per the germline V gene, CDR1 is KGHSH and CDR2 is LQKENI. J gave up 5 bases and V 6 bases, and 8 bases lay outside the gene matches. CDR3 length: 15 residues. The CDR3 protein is CASSPSGSLTGELFF. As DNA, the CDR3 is TGTGCCAGCTCGCCAAGCGGGAGCCTGACCGGGGAGCTGTTTTTT.

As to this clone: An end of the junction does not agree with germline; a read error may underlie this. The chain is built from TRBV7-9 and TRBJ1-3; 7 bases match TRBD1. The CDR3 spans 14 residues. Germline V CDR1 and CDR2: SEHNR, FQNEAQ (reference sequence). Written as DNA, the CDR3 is TGTGCCAGCAGCCCACCCGGGACAGCCACCCCCATGTATTTT. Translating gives CASSPPGTATPMYF. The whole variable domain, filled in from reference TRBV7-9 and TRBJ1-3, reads DTGVSQNPRHKITKRGQNVTFRCDPISEHNRLYWYRQTLGQGPEFLTYFQNEAQLEKSRLLSDRFSAERPKGSFSTLEIQRTEQGDSAMYLCASSPPGTATPMYFGEGSWLTVV.

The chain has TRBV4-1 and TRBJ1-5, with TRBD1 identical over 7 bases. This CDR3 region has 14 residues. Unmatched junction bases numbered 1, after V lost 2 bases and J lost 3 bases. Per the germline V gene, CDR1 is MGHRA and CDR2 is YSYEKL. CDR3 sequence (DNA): TGCGCCAGCAGCCAACAGGGGGTCAATCAGCCCCAGCATTTT. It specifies CASSQQGVNQPQHF.

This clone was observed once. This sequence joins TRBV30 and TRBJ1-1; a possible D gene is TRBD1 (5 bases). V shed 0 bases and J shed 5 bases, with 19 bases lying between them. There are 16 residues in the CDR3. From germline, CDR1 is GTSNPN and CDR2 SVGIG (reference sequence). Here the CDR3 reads CAWSVQHMSGRTEAFF. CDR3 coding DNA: TGTGCCTGGAGTGTACAGCACATGTCAGGGCGGACTGAAGCTTTCTTT.

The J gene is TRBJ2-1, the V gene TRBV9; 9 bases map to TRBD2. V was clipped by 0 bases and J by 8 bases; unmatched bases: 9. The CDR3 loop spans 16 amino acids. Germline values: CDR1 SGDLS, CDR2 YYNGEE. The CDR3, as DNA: TGTGCCAGCAGCGTAGGTGCGGGGGGGAGCTCCCATGAGCAGTTCTTC. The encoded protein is CASSVGAGGSSHEQFF.

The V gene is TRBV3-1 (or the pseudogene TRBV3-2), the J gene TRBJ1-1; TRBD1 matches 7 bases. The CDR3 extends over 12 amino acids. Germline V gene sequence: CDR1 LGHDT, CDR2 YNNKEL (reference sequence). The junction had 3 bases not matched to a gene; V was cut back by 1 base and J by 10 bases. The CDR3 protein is CASSQVRQGAFF. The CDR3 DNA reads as TGTGCCAGCAGCCAAGTGAGACAGGGAGCTTTCTTT.

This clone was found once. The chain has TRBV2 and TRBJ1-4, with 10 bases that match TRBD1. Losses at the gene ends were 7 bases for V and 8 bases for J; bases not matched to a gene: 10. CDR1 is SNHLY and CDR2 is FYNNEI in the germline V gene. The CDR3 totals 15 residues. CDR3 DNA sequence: TGTGCCAGCAAGTCACGTAGGGACAGGGGAGAAAAACTGTTTTTT. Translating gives CASKSRRDRGEKLFF.

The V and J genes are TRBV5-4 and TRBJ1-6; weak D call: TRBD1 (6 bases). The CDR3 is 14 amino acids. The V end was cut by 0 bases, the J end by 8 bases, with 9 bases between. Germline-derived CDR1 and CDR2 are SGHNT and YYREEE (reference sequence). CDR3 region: CASSLAGADSPLHF. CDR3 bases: TGTGCCAGCAGCTTGGCAGGGGCGGATTCACCCCTCCACTTT.

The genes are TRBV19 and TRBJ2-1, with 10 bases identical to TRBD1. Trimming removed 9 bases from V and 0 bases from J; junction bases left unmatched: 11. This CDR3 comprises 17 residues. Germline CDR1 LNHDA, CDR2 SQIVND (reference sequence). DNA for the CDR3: TGTGCCAGCAGGGGACAGGGGATCTCAAGCTCCTACAATGAGCAGTTCTTC. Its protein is CASRGQGISSSYNEQFF. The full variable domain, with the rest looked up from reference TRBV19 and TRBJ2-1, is DGGITQSPKYLFRKEGQNVTLSCEQNLNHDAMYWYRQDPGQGLRLIYYSQIVNDFQKGDIAEGYSVSREKKESFPLTVTSAQKNPTAFYLCASRGQGISSSYNEQFFGPGTRLTVL.

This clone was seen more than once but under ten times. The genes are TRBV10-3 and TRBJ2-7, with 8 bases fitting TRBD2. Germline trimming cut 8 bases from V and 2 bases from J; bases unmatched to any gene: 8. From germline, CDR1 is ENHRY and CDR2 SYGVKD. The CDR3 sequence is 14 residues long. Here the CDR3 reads CAIGLDSGTYEQYF. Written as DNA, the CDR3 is TGTGCCATCGGCTTGGATAGCGGGACCTACGAGCAGTACTTC.

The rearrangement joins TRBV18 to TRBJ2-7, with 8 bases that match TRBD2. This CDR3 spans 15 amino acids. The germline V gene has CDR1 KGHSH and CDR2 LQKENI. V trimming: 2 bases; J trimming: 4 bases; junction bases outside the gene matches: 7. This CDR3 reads CASSPSIGTRYEQYF. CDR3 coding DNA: TGTGCCAGCTCACCATCTATCGGGACTAGATACGAGCAGTACTTC.

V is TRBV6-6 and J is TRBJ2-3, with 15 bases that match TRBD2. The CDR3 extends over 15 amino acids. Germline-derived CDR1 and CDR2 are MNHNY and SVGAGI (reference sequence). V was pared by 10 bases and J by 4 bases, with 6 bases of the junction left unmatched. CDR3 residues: CATRTSGGAADTQYF. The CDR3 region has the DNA TGTGCCACCCGGACTAGCGGGGGGGCCGCAGATACGCAGTATTTT.

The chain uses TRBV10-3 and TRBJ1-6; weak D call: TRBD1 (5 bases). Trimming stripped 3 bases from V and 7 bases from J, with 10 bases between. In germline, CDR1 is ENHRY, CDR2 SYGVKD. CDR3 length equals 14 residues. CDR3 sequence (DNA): TGTGCCATCAGTGAATGGGGGGTGAATTCACCCCTCCACTTT. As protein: CAISEWGVNSPLHF.

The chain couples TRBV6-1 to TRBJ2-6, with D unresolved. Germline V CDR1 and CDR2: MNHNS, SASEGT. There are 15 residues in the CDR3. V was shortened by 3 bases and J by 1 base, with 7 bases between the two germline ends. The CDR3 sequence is CASSDGGSGANVLTF. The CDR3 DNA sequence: TGTGCCAGCAGTGACGGCGGATCTGGGGCCAACGTCCTGACTTTC.

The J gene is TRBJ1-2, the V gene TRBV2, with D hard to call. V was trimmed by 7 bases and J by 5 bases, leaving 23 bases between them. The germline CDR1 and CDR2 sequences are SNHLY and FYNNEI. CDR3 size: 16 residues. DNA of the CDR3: TGTGCCAGCACTGGGTTAGGGAGTGCCCTGGGTTATGGCTACACCTTC. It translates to CASTGLGSALGYGYTF.

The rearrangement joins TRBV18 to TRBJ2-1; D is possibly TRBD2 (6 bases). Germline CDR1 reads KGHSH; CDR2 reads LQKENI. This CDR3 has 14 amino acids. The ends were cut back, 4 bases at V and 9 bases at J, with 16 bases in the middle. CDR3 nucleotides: TGTGCCAGCTCACTCAAACGGGGGTGGTTTGAGCAGTTCTTC. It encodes CASSLKRGWFEQFF. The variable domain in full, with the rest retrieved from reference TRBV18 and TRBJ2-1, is NAGVMQNPRHLVRRRGQEARLRCSPMKGHSHVYWYRQLPEEGLKFMVYLQKENIIDESGMPKERFSAEFPKEGPSILRIQQVVRGDSAAYFCASSLKRGWFEQFFGPGTRLTVL.

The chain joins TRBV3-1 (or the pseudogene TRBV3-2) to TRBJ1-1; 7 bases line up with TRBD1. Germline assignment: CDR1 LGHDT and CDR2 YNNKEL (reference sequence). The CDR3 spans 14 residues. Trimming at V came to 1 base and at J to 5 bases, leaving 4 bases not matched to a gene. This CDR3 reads CASSQAGRGTEAFF. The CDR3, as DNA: TGTGCCAGCAGCCAAGCGGGCAGGGGGACTGAAGCTTTCTTT.